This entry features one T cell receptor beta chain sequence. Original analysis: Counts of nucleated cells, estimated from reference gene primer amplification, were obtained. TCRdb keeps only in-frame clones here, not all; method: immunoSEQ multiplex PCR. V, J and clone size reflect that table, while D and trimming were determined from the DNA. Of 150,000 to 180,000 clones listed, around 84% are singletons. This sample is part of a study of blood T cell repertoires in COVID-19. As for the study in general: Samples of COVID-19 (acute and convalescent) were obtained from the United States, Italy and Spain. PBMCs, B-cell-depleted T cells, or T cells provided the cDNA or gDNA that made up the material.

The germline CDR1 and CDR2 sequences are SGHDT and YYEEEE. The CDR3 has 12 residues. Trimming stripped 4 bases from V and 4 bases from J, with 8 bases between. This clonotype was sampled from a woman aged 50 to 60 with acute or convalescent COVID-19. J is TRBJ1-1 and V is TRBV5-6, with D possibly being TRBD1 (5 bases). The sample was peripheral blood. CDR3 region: CASSTDSTEAFF. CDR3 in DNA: TGTGCCAGCAGCACTGACAGCACTGAAGCTTTCTTT.